What follows are 9 T cell receptor beta chains derived from one specimen sequenced in a study of cytomegalovirus exposure and HLA in healthy donors. Sequencing was performed with immunoSEQ multiplex PCR; in TCRdb, only in-frame clones are kept and a portion is missing. The profile shows tens of thousands of clones, just over 90% of them singletons. Sequences were obtained from PBMCs. All receptors come from a woman aged 18-35 years in good health and CMV-seronegative.

This chain joins TRBV5-6 and TRBJ2-3, with TRBD2 matching over 16 bases. V dropped 4 bases and J dropped 2; count of bases not matched to a gene: 4. In germline, CDR1 is SGHDT, CDR2 YYEEEE. CDR3 size: 17 residues. This chain's CDR3 is CASSAGLAGGTTDTQYF. CDR3 bases: TGTGCCAGCAGCGCGGGACTAGCGGGGGGGACCACAGATACGCAGTATTTT.

The V gene is TRBV2, the J gene TRBJ2-1; 15 nucleotides align to TRBD2. V shed 6 bases, J shed 7 bases, and the junction held 4 bases outside the gene matches. The CDR3 is 15 amino acids. CDR1 and CDR2 (germline): SNHLY, FYNNEI. CDR3: CASSAGLAGGNEQFF. The CDR3 nucleotides are TGTGCCAGCAGCGCGGGACTAGCGGGAGGTAATGAGCAGTTCTTC.

The chain uses TRBV10-3 and TRBJ2-7; TRBD1 aligns across 7 bases. V lost 3 bases, J lost 2 bases, and 7 bases stayed unmatched. Germline CDR1 is ENHRY and CDR2 is SYGVKD. This CDR3 has 15 amino acids. CDR3: CAISEPRQGTYEQYF. DNA of the CDR3: TGTGCCATCAGTGAACCCCGACAGGGAACCTACGAGCAGTACTTC.

The chain links TRBV4-3 to TRBJ1-2; 7 bases are a match to TRBD1. Germline CDR1 and CDR2: LGHNA and YSLEER. CDR3 length: 15 amino acids. Losses at the gene ends were 1 base for V and 3 bases for J; bases not matched to a gene: 5. The CDR3 DNA sequence: TGCGCCAGCAGCCAAGGTCAAGGGGGCGACTATGGCTACACCTTC. Translation: CASSQGQGGDYGYTF.

V usage is TRBV19 and J usage is TRBJ1-3; TRBD1 aligns across 11 bases. Germline trimming cut 6 bases from V and 6 bases from J; bases unmatched to any gene: 4. The CDR3 is 14 amino acids. Germline CDR1 is LNHDA and CDR2 is SQIVND (reference sequence). CDR3 DNA sequence: TGTGCCAGTAGGGACAGGGGGCTTGAAAACACCATATATTTT. The encoded protein is CASRDRGLENTIYF. The whole variable domain, remainder taken from reference TRBV19 and TRBJ1-3, is DGGITQSPKYLFRKEGQNVTLSCEQNLNHDAMYWYRQDPGQGLRLIYYSQIVNDFQKGDIAEGYSVSREKKESFPLTVTSAQKNPTAFYLCASRDRGLENTIYFGEGSWLTVV.

CDR3 residues: CSVALAGLAKNIQYF. The CDR3 nucleotides read TGCAGCGTGGCCCTAGCGGGACTAGCCAAAAACATTCAGTACTTC. V is TRBV29-1 and J is TRBJ2-4; 9 bases are a match to TRBD2. This CDR3 spans 15 amino acids. The V segment lost 6 bases and the J segment 0 bases; nucleotides outside the gene matches: 6. Germline V gene lookup returns CDR1 SQVTM and CDR2 ANQGSEA.

The rearrangement uses TRBV6-4 and TRBJ2-1; 7 nucleotides align to TRBD2. The CDR3 consists of 16 residues. Germline V gene sequence: CDR1 MRHNA, CDR2 SNTAGT. Unmatched junction bases numbered 10, after V lost 0 bases and J lost 8 bases. The CDR3 sequence: CASSDSGGGPSDEQFF. The CDR3 DNA sequence: TGTGCCAGCAGTGACTCGGGGGGAGGGCCATCCGATGAGCAGTTCTTC.

This sequence joins TRBV11-3 and TRBJ2-7, with D possibly matching TRBD2 (6 bases). Germline V gene data show CDR1 as SGHNT and CDR2 as YENEEA. This CDR3 comprises 18 residues. Trimming shortened V by 0 bases and J by 0 bases, and 18 bases separated the two germline ends. CDR3 region: CASSLDLRSGEFSYEQYV. The CDR3 coding sequence is TGTGCCAGCAGCTTAGATCTCCGATCGGGAGAATTCTCCTACGAGCAGTACGTC.

The V and J genes are TRBV11-3 and TRBJ2-5; a weak D match, TRBD1 (5 bases). This CDR3 has 15 residues. Trimming left V 1 base short and J 6 bases short, with 15 bases between. Germline V lookup: CDR1 SGHNT, CDR2 YENEEA. CDR3 DNA: TGTGCCAGCAGCTTAGTGCCGATTGCAGGGAAGACCCAGTACTTC. It is translated as CASSLVPIAGKTQYF.